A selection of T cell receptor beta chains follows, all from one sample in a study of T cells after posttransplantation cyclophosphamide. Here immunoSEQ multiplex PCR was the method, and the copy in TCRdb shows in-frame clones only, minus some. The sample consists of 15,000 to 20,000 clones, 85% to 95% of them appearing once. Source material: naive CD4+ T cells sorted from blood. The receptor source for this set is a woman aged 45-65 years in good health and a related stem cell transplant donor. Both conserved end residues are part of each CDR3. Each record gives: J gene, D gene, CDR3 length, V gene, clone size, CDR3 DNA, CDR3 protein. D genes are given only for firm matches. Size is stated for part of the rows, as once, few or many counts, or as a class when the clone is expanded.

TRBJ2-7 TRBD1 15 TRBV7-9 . TGTGCCAGCAGCTCTTATGACAGGGCGGATCGGGAGCAGTACTTC CASSSYDRADREQYF
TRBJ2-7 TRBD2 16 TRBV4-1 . TGCGCCAGCAGCCAAGAGGGTAGCGGGAGGCCCTACGAGCAGTACTTC CASSQEGSGRPYEQYF
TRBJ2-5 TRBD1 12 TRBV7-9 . TGTGCCAGCAGCGTGGACAGGTGGACCCAGTACTTC CASSVDRWTQYF
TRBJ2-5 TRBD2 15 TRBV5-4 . TGTGCCAGCAGCTTGGGGACTAGCGGGACAGAGACCCAGTACTTC CASSLGTSGTETQYF
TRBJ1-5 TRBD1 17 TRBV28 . TGTGCCAGCAGTTCGCGGACAGGGACAAGAAACAATCAGCCCCAGCATTTT CASSSRTGTRNNQPQHF
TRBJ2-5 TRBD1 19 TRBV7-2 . TGTGCCAGCAGCTTAGTCAGGGGCGGTCGGTGGACAGGACGAGAGACCCAGTACTTC CASSLVRGGRWTGRETQYF
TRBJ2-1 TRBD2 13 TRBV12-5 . TGTGCTAGTGGTCCGGGGGGTGGGTTTGAGCAGTTCTTC CASGPGGGFEQFF
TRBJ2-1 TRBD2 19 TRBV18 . TGTGCCAGCTCACAGAACCCGGGACTAGCGGGAGCCGGGGGAGATGAGCAGTTCTTC CASSQNPGLAGAGGDEQFF
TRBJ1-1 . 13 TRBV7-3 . TGTGCCAGCAGCCCGGGGGGGGACACTGAAGCTTTCTTT CASSPGGDTEAFF
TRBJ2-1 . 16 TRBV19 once TGTGCCAGCGCAAGCTACAGGCCCCCTGGACACAATGAGCAGTTCTTC CASASYRPPGHNEQFF
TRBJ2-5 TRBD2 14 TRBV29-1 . TGCAGCGTTGACCCCGCGGGAGGGGAAGAGACCCAGTACTTC CSVDPAGGEETQYF
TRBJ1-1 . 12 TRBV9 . TGTGCCAGCAGCTCCCCCGGAGGAGGGGCTTTCTTT CASSSPGGGAFF
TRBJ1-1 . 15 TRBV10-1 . TGCGCCAGCAGTGAGAGCGTTATCTTGAACACTGAAGCTTTCTTT CASSESVILNTEAFF
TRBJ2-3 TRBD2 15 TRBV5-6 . TGTGCCAGCAGCCTTCGGACTAGCGGGAGTGATACGCAGTATTTT CASSLRTSGSDTQYF
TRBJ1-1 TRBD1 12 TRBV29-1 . TGCAGCGTTGCGGGACAGGTCACTGAAGCTTTCTTT CSVAGQVTEAFF
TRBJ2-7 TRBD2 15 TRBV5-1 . TGCGCCAGCACCACCCCCCTAGCGGGGGCCCGCGAGCAGTACTTC CASTTPLAGAREQYF
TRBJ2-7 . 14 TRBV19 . TGTGCCAGTAGTATAGCCGGCAGGGGCTACGAGCAGTACTTC CASSIAGRGYEQYF
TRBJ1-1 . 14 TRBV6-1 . TGTGCCAGACCCGCACAGGGACGGAACACTGAAGCTTTCTTT CARPAQGRNTEAFF
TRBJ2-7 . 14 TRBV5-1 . TGCGCCAGCAGCTTACTAGCAACCGGATACGAGCAGTACTTC CASSLLATGYEQYF
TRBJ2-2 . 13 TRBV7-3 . TGTGCCAGCAGCTTAGACCGGGCCGGGGAGCTGTTTTTT CASSLDRAGELFF
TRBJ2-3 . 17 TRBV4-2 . TGTGCCAGCAGCCAAGATCCCGCCCATAGCGGCACAGATACGCAGTATTTT CASSQDPAHSGTDTQYF
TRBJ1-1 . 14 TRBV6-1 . TGTGCCAGCAGAGGACGGAGGGTGAACACTGAAGCTTTCTTT CASRGRRVNTEAFF
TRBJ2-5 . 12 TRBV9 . TGTGCCAGCAGCGGACTAGAAGAGACCCAGTACTTC CASSGLEETQYF
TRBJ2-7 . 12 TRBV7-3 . TGTGCCAGCAGCTTAAAAGCGGGCGAGCAGTACTTC CASSLKAGEQYF
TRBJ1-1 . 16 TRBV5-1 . TGCGCCAGCAGCGGGAGGATCACAGGAGTGAACACTGAAGCTTTCTTT CASSGRITGVNTEAFF
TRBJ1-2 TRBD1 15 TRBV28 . TGTGCCAGCAGTTTGGGGCAGGGGGGTAGTTATGGCTACACCTTC CASSLGQGGSYGYTF
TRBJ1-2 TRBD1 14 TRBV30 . TGTGCCTGGAGTCAAGGGGCAGGGGGCACTGGCTACACCTTC CAWSQGAGGTGYTF
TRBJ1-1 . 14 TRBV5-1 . TGCGCCAGCAGCTTGGGCGGATCGGACACTGAAGCTTTCTTT CASSLGGSDTEAFF
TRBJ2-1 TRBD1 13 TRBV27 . TGTGCCAGCAGTCCACACAGGGGGCATGAGCAGTTCTTC CASSPHRGHEQFF
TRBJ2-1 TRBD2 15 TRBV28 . TGTGCCAGCCAACTGGCTAGCGGGAGGTACAATGAGCAGTTCTTC CASQLASGRYNEQFF
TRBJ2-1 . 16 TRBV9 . TGTGCCAGCAGCGTAGCTGGAACAGCAACCTACAATGAGCAGTTCTTC CASSVAGTATYNEQFF
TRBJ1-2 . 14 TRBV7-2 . TGTGCCAGCAGCCCGAGGGCAGGGGTAGGTGGCTACACCTTC CASSPRAGVGGYTF
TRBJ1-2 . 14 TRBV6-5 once TGTGCCAGCAGTTACAGCGGCTATACCTATGGCTACACCTTC CASSYSGYTYGYTF
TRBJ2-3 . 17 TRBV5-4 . TGTGCCAGCAGAGGCCGTCAGACGGGAACTAGCACAGATACGCAGTATTTT CASRGRQTGTSTDTQYF
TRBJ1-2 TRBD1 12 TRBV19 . TGTGCCAGTAGTGGACAGGGGAGTGGCTACACCTTC CASSGQGSGYTF
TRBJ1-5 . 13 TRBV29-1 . TGCAGCGTTGAAGTACGGGGAGGGCAGCCCCAGCATTTT CSVEVRGGQPQHF
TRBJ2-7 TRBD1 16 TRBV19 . TGTGCCAGTCTTGACAGGGCGCCTAATCCCTTCTACGAGCAGTACTTC CASLDRAPNPFYEQYF
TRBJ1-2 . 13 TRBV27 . TGTGCCAGCAGTTTGGCATGGAACTATGGCTACACCTTC CASSLAWNYGYTF
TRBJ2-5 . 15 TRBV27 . TGTGCCAGCAGTTTACGACTAGACGCCCAAGAGACCCAGTACTTC CASSLRLDAQETQYF
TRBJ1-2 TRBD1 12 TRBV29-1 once TGCAGCGTGGACAGGGGTGGGAATGGCTACACCTTC CSVDRGGNGYTF
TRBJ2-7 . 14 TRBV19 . TGTGCCAGTAGTATAGGGCGTGTGAACTACGAGCAGTACTTC CASSIGRVNYEQYF
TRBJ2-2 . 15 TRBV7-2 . TGTGCCAGCAGTCCCCGTGGGGCGGACACCGGGGAGCTGTTTTTT CASSPRGADTGELFF
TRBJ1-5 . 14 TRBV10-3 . TGTGCCATCAGTGAGGCTAATAGCAATCAGCCCCAGCATTTT CAISEANSNQPQHF